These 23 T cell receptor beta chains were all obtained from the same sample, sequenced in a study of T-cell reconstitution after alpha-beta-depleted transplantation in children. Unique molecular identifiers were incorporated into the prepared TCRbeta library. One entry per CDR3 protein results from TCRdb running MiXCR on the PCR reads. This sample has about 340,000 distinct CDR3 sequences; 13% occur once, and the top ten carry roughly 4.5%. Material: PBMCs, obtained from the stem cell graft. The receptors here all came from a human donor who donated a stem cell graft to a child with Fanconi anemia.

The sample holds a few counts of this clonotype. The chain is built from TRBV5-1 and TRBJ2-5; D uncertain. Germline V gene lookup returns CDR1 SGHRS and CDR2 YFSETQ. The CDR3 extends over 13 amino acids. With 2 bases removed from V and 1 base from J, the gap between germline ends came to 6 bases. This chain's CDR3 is CASSFRTQETQYF. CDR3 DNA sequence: TGCGCCAGCAGCTTCCGAACCCAAGAGACCCAGTACTTC.

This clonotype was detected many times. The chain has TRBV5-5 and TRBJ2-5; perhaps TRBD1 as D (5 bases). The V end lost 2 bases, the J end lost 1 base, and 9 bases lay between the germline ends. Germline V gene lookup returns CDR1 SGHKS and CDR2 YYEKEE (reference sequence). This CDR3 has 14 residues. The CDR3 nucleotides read TGTGCCAGCAGCTTTCAGGGAAGCCAAGAGACCCAGTACTTC. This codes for CASSFQGSQETQYF.

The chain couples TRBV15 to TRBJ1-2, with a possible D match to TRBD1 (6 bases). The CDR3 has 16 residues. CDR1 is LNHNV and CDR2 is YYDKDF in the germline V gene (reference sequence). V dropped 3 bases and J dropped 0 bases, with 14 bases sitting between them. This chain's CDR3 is CATSSGRTEANYGYTF. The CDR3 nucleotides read TGTGCCACCAGCAGTGGGAGGACAGAAGCTAACTATGGCTACACCTTC. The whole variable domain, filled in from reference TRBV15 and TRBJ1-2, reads DAMVIQNPRYQVTQFGKPVTLSCSQTLNHNVMYWYQQKSSQAPKLLFHYYDKDFNNEADTPDNFQSRRPNTSFCFLDIRSPGLGDTAMYLCATSSGRTEANYGYTFGSGTRLTVV.

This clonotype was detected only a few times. The CDR3 DNA reads as TGCGCCAGCAGCTTGCGGGCCTGGGGCCAAGAGACCCAGTACTTC. It encodes CASSLRAWGQETQYF. The V and J genes are TRBV5-1 and TRBJ2-5; D is undetermined. The V gene lost 1 base and the J gene lost 1 base, with 11 bases spanning the gap. The germline CDR1 and CDR2 sequences are SGHRS and YFSETQ. CDR3 length: 15 residues.

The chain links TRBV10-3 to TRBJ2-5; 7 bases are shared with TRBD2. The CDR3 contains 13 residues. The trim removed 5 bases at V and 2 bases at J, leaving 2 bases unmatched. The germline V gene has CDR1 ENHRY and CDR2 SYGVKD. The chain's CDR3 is CAISQRGQETQYF. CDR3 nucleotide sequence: TGTGCCATCAGTCAGCGGGGACAAGAGACCCAGTACTTC.

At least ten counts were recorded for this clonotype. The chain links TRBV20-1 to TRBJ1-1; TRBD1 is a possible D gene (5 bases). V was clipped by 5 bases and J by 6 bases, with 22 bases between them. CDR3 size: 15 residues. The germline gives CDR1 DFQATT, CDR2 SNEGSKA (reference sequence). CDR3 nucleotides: TGCAGTGCTTGGAGACCCGGGACGGGTTTCCCTGAAGCTTTCTTT. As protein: CSAWRPGTGFPEAFF.

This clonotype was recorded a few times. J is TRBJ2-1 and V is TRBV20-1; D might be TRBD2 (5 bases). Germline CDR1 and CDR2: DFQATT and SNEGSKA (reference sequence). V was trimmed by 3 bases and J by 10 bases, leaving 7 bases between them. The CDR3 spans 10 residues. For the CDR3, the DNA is TGCAGTGCTAGTTCGGGGGAGCAGTTCTTC. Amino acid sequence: CSASSGEQFF.

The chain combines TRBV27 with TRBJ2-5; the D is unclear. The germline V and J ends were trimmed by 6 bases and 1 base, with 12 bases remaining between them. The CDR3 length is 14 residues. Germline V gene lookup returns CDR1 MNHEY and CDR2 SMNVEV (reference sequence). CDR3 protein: CASSPAALQETQYF. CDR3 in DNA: TGTGCCAGCAGCCCCGCGGCCCTCCAAGAGACCCAGTACTTC.

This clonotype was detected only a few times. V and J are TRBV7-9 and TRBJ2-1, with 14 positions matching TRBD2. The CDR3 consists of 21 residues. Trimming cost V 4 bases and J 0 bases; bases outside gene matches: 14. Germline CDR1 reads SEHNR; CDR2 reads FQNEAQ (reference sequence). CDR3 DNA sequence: TGTGCCAGCAGCTCCCAACTTGGACTAGCGGGGGGCCAGAGCTCCTACAATGAGCAGTTCTTC. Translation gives CASSSQLGLAGGQSSYNEQFF.

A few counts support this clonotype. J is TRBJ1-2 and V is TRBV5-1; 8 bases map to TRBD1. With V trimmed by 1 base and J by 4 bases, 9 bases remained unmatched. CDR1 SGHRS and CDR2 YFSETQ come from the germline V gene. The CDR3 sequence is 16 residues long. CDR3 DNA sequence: TGCGCCAGCAGCTTGACTGGACAGGGAGACTCCTATGGCTACACCTTC. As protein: CASSLTGQGDSYGYTF.

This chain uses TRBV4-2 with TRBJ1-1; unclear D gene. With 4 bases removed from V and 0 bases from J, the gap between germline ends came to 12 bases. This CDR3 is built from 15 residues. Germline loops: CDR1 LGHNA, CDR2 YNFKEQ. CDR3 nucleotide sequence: TGTGCCAGCAGCCTCCTTAACAACATGAACACTGAAGCTTTCTTT. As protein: CASSLLNNMNTEAFF.

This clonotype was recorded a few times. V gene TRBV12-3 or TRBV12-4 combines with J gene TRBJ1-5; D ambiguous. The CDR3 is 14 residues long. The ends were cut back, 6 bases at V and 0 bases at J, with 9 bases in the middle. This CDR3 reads CASSHSGSNQPQHF. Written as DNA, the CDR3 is TGTGCCAGCAGCCATTCCGGTAGCAATCAGCCCCAGCATTTT.

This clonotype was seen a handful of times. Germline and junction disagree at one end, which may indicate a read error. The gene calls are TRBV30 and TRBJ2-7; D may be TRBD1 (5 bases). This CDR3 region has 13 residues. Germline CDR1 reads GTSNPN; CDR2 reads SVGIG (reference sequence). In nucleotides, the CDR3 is TGTGCCTGTAGTGGGGCAGCGCCCTACGAGCAGTACTTC. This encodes CACSGAAPYEQYF.

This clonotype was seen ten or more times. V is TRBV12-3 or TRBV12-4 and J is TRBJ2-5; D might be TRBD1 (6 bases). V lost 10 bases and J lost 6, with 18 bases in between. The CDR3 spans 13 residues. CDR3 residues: CATKTGALQTQYF. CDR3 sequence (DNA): TGTGCCACCAAGACAGGCGCCCTGCAGACCCAGTACTTC.

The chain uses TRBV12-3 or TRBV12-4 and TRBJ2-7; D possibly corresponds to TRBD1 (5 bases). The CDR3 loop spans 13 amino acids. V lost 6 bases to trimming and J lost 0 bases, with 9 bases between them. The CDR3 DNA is TGTGCCAGCAGCCTAGGGGCCTCCTACGAGCAGTACGTC. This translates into CASSLGASYEQYV.

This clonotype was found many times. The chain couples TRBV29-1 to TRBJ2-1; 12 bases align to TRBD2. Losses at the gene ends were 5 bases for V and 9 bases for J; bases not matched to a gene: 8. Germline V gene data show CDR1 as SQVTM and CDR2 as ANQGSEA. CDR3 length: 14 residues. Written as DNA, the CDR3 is TGCAGCGTTAAGCGGACTAGCGGGGAAGTTGAGCAGTTCTTC. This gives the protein CSVKRTSGEVEQFF.

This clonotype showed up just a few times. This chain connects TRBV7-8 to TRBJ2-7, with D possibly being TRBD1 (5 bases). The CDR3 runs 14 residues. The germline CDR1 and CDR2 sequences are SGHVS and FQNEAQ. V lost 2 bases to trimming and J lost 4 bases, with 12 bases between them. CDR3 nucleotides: TGTGCCAGCAGCTTATCCAGGGCCAATTACGAGCAGTACTTC. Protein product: CASSLSRANYEQYF.

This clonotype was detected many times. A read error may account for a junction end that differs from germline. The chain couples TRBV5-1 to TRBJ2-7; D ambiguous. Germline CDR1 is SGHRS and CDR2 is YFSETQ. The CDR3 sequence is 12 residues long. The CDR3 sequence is CASSLLGYEQYF. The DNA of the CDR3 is TGTGCCAGCAGCTTACTTGGATACGAGCAGTACTTC.

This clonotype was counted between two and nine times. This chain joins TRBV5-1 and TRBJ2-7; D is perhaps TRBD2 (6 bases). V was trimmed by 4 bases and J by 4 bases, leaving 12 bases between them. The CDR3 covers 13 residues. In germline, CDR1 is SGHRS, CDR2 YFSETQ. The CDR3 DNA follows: TGCGCCAGCAGCCCGGAGGGGAGATACGAGCAGTACGTC. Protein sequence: CASSPEGRYEQYV.

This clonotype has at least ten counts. As DNA, the CDR3 is TGCGCCAGCAGCCACATGGACGGAGCCTACGAGCAGTACTTC. It translates to CASSHMDGAYEQYF. The chain links TRBV5-1 to TRBJ2-7; D remains ambiguous. V lost 4 bases and J 2 bases, leaving 13 bases between the germline ends. Germline V gene lookup returns CDR1 SGHRS and CDR2 YFSETQ. The CDR3 loop spans 14 amino acids.

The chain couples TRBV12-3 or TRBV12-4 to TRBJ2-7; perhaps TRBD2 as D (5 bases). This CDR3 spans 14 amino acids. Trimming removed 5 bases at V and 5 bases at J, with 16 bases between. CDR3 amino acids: CASSATGFTDEQYF. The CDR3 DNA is TGTGCCAGCAGTGCGACGGGGTTTACGGACGAGCAGTACTTC.

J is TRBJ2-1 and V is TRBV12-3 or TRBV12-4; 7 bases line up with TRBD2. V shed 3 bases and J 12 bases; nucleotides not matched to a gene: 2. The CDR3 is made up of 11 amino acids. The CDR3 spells CASSFSGGQFF. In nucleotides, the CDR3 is TGTGCCAGCAGTTTCTCGGGGGGGCAGTTCTTC.

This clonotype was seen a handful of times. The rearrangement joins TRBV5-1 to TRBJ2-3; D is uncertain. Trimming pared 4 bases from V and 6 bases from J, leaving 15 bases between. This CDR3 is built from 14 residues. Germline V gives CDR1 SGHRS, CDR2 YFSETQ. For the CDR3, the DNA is TGCGCCAGCAGCCTATACCGAGCTGCGGATACGCAGTATTTT. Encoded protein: CASSLYRAADTQYF. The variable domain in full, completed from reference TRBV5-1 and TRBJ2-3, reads KAGVTQTPRYLIKTRGQQVTLSCSPISGHRSVSWYQQTPGQGLQFLFEYFSETQRNKGNFPGRFSGRQFSNSRSEMNVSTLELGDSALYLCASSLYRAADTQYFGPGTRLTVL.